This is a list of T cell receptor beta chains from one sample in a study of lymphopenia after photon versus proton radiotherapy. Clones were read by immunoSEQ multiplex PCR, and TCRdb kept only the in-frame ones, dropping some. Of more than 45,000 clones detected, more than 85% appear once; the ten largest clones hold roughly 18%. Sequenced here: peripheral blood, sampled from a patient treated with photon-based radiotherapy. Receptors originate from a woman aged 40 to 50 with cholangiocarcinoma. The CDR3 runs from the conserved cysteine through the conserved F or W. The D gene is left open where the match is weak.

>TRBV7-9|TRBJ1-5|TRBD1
TGTGCCAGCAGCCCCGGGACAGGCGGGGACAATCAGCCCCAGCATTTT
CASSPGTGGDNQPQHF
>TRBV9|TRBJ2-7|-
TGTGCCAGCAGCGCCCCCGGGCTCGAGCAGTACTTC
CASSAPGLEQYF
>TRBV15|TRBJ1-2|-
TGTGCCACCAGCAGAGAAAAAACGCCCCCACTTAACTATGGCTACACCTTC
CATSREKTPPLNYGYTF
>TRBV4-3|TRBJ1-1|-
TGCGCCAGCAGCCAAGATAGGGGACGGAACACTGAAGCTTTCTTT
CASSQDRGRNTEAFF
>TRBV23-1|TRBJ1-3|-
TGCGCCAGCAGTCAATCAAACAGCTCTGGAAACACCATATATTTT
CASSQSNSSGNTIYF
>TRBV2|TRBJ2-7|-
TGTGCCAGCAGTGAAAAATACGAGCAGTACTTC
CASSEKYEQYF
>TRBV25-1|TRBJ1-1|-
TGTGCCAGCAGTGGGGGACCTGAAGCTTTCTTT
CASSGGPEAFF
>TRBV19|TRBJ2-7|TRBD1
TGTGCCAGTAGTATAGCTGGGGACAGCTCCTACGAGCAGTACTTC
CASSIAGDSSYEQYF
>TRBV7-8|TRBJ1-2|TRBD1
TGTGCCAGCACCCCTGGGTTCGAGCTCGGACAGGTCTATGGCTACACCTTC
CASTPGFELGQVYGYTF
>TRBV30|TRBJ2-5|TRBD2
TGTGCCTGGAGCAAACTAGCGGGAGCCCTGGGAGCGGAGACCCAGTACTTC
CAWSKLAGALGAETQYF